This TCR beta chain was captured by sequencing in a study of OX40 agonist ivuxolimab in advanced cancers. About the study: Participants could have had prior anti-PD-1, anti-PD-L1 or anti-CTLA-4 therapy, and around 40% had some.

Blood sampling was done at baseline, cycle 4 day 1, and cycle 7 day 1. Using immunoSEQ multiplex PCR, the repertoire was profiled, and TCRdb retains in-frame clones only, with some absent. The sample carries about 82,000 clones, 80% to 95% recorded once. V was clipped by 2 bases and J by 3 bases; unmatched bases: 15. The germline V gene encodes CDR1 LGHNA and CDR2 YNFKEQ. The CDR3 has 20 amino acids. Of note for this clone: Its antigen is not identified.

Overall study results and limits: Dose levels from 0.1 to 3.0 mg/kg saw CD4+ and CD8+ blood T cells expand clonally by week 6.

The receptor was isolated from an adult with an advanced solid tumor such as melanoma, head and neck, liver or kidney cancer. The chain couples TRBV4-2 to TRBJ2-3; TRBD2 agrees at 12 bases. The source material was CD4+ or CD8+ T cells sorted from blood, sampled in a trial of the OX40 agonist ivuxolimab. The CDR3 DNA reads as TGTGCCAGCAGCCAACTCAAGACTAGCGGGGGAGACATTAGGACAGATACGCAGTATTTT. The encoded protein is CASSQLKTSGGDIRTDTQYF.